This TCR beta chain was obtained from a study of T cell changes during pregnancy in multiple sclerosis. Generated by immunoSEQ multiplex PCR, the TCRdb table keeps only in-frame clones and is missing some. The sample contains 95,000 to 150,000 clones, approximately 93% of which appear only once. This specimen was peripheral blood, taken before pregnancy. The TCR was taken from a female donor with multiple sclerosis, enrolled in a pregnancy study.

In nucleotides, the CDR3 is TGTGCCTGGATTCCCCCCGGCGGCTCCTACGAGCAGTACTTC. This sequence encodes CAWIPPGGSYEQYF. The chain links TRBV30 to TRBJ2-7, with D unresolved. Trimming shortened V by 4 bases and J by 0 bases, and 13 bases separated the two germline ends. Germline V lookup: CDR1 GTSNPN, CDR2 SVGIG (reference sequence). The CDR3 is 14 amino acids. Looking up the rest from reference TRBV30 and TRBJ2-7 gives the full variable domain: SQTIHQWPATLVQPVGSPLSLECTVEGTSNPNLYWYRQAAGRGLQLLFYSVGIGQISSEVPQNLSASRPQDRQFILSSKKLLLSDSGFYLCAWIPPGGSYEQYFGPGTRLTVT.